This T cell receptor beta chain was obtained from a study of neurological immune-mediated disorders. Overall study findings and caveats: While HTLV-1-associated myelopathy showed the greatest TCR clonal expansion, multiple sclerosis showed the least, falling below healthy controls.

Synthesis of cDNA was carried out by template-switch 5'RACE. The reaction used 10-nucleotide random UMIs. Over 160 million TCR-beta sequences (from 15-18 subjects) were yielded by each sequencing run. MiXCR, run by TCRdb on the 5' RACE reads, gives a single entry per CDR3 protein. The sample holds about 120,000 distinct CDR3 sequences, more than 2.5% seen once. The CDR3 runs 13 residues. Germline V lookup: CDR1 LNHNV, CDR2 YYDKDF (reference sequence). The germline V and J ends were trimmed by 5 bases and 2 bases, with 8 bases remaining between them. This clonotype was recorded at least ten times. Its antigen remains unknown.

This clonotype was obtained from a young woman with multiple sclerosis. The chain has TRBV15 and TRBJ2-3; D is unclear. Material: PBMCs. CDR3 DNA: TGTGCCACCAGCCCGCTCCTCACAGATACGCAGTATTTT. Translation gives CATSPLLTDTQYF.